Each of the 2 T cell receptor beta chains below was sequenced from the same sample in a study of T cell responses to AZD1222 COVID-19 vaccine. The assay was immunoSEQ multiplex PCR, and TCRdb's table has in-frame clones only and misses some. The data show 150,000 to 180,000 clones, with 88% seen just once and approximately 3.1% held by the top ten. The starting material was peripheral blood, obtained on day 0 of AZD1222 vaccination. The source is an adult in good health.

The chain employs TRBV6-5 and TRBJ1-4; no clear D. Germline-derived CDR1 and CDR2 are MNHEY and SVGAGI. The CDR3 length is 14 residues. V was clipped by 6 bases and J by 7 bases, with 15 bases between them. DNA for the CDR3: TGTGCCAGCAGACCCGGGGTGAGGAGTGAAAAACTGTTTTTT. Amino acids: CASRPGVRSEKLFF.

This sequence joins TRBV21-1 and TRBJ2-7; TRBD1, the D gene given by the table, was not confirmed from the DNA. TRBV21-1 is tagged as a pseudogene. The CDR3 contains 15 residues. Here the CDR3 DNA reads TGTGCCAGCAGCAAAGAAGCCGGACATATCTACGAGCAGTACTTC. Protein product: CASSKEAGHIYEQYF.